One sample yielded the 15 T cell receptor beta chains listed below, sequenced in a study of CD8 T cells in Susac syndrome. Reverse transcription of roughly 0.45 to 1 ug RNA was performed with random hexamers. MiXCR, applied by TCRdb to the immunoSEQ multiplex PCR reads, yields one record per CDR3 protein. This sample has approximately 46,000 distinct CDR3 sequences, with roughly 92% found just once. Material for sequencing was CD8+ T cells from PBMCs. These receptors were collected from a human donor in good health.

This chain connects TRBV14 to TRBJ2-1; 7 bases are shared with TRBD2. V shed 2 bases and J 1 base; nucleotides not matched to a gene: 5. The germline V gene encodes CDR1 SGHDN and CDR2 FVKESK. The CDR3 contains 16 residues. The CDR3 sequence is CASSQWSGESYNEQFF. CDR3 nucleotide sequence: TGTGCCAGCAGCCAATGGAGCGGGGAGTCCTACAATGAGCAGTTCTTC.

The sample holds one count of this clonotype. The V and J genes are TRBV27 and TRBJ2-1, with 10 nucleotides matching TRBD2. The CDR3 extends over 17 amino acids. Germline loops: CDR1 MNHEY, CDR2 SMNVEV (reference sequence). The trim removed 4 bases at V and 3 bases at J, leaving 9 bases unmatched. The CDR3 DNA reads TGTGCCAGCAGTTCAGGACTAGCGGAGCCCCTCTACAATGAGCAGTTCTTC. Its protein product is CASSSGLAEPLYNEQFF.

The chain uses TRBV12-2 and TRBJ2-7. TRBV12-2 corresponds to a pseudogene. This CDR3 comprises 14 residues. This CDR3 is CASRQPSETYEQYF. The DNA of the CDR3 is TGTGCAAGTCGCCAACCCAGTGAGACCTACGAGCAGTACTTC.

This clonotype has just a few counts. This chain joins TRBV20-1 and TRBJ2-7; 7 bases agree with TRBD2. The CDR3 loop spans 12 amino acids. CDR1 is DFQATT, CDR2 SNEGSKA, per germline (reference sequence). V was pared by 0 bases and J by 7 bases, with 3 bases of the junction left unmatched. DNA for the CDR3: TGCAGTGCTAGAGATCTCGGGAGGGAGCAGTACTTC. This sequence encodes CSARDLGREQYF.

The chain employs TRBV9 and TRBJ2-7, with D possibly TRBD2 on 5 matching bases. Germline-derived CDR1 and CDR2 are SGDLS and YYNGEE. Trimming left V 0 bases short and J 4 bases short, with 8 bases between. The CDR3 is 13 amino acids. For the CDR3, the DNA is TGTGCCAGCAGCGTAGACTCGGGATACGAGCAGTACTTC. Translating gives CASSVDSGYEQYF.

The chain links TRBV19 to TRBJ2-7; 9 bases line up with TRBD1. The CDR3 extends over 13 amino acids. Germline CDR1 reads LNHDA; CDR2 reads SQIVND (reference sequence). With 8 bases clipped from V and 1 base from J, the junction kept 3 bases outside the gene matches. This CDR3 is CASEDRGSYEQYF. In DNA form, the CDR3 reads TGTGCCAGTGAGGACAGGGGATCCTACGAGCAGTACTTC. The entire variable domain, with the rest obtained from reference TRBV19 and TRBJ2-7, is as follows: DGGITQSPKYLFRKEGQNVTLSCEQNLNHDAMYWYRQDPGQGLRLIYYSQIVNDFQKGDIAEGYSVSREKKESFPLTVTSAQKNPTAFYLCASEDRGSYEQYFGPGTRLTVT.

CDR3 residues: CASSFFGGGTGELFF. DNA of the CDR3: TGTGCCAGCAGCTTCTTCGGAGGAGGCACCGGGGAGCTGTTTTTT. This chain links TRBV7-2 with TRBJ2-2, with TRBD2 as a possible D gene (5 bases). This CDR3 comprises 15 residues. Trimming shortened V by 3 bases and J by 4 bases, and 12 bases separated the two germline ends. CDR1 and CDR2 (germline): SGHTA, FQGNSA.

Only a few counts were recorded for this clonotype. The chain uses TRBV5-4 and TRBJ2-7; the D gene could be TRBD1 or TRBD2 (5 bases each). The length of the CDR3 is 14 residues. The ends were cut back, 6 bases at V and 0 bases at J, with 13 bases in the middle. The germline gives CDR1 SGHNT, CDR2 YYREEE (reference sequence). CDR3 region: CASTGALSSYEQYF. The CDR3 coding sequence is TGTGCCAGCACCGGGGCTCTGAGCTCCTACGAGCAGTACTTC.

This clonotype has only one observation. The DNA of the CDR3 is TGTGCCAGCAGCCATGGACTAGCGTCTAACGAGCAGTACTTC. It translates to CASSHGLASNEQYF. This chain joins TRBV12-3 or TRBV12-4 and TRBJ2-7; 9 bases agree with TRBD2. V was pared by 6 bases and J by 5 bases, with 8 bases of the junction left unmatched. The CDR3 runs 14 residues.

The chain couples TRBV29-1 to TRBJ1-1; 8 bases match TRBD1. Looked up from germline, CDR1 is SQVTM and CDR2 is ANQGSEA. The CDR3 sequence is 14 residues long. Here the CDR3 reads CSVQGARMNTEAFF. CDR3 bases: TGCAGTGTTCAGGGGGCTCGAATGAACACTGAAGCTTTCTTT.

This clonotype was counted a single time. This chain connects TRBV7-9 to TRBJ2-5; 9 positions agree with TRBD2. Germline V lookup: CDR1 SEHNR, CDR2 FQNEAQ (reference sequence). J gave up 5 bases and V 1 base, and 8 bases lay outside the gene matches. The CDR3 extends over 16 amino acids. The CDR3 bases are TGTGCCAGCAGCTTAGGGCCCGGACTAGCGTTCGAGACCCAGTACTTC. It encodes CASSLGPGLAFETQYF.

The chain's CDR3 is CASSESSEQYF. DNA of the CDR3: TGTGCCAGCAGTGAAAGCTCCGAGCAGTACTTC. The chain has TRBV2 and TRBJ2-7; D is undetermined. Trimming stripped 2 bases from V and 6 bases from J, with 5 bases between. Germline assignment: CDR1 SNHLY and CDR2 FYNNEI. CDR3 length: 11 residues.

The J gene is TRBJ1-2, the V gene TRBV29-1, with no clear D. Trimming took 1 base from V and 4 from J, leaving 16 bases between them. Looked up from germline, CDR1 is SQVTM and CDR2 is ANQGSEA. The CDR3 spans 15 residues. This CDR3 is CSVEGADGLFYGYTF. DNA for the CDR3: TGCAGCGTTGAAGGGGCTGACGGATTATTCTATGGCTACACCTTC.

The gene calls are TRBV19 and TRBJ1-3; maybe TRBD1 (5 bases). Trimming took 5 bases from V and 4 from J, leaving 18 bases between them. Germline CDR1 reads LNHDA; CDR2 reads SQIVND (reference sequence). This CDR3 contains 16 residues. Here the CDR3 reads CASSQGTEGLGNTIYF. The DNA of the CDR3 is TGTGCCAGTAGTCAAGGGACCGAAGGGCTCGGAAACACCATATATTTT.

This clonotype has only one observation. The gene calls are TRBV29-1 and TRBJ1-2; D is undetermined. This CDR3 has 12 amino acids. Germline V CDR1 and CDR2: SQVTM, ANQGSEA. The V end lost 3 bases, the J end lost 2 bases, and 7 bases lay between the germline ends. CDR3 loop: CSVEDGNYGYTF. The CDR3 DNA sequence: TGCAGCGTTGAGGACGGAAACTATGGCTACACCTTC.